Listed below are T cell receptor beta chains from one sample, sequenced in a study of regulatory T cells in long-lasting Graves disease. TCRdb analysed the multiplex PCR reads with MiXCR anew, one entry per CDR3 protein. The sample records some 340,000 distinct CDR3 sequences, about 12% being singletons. These data also featured in a second study, about T cells in Graves' hyperthyroidism and ophthalmopathy.

The material sequenced was peripheral blood mononuclear cells (PBMCs), taken at new diagnosis, from a patient treated with antithyroid drugs. Receptors were obtained from a woman in her late teens or twenties with Graves disease. CDR3s include the opening cysteine and the closing phenylalanine or tryptophan. D genes are given only for firm matches. Size is omitted from some rows. Given values are once, few, many or a class for expanded clones.

j_call,d_call,v_call,clone_size,cdr3_aa,cdr3_nt
TRBJ1-1,-,TRBV7-9,many,CASSTWGDPTEAFF,TGTGCCAGCAGCACATGGGGAGATCCCACTGAAGCTTTCTTT
TRBJ1-1,-,TRBV6-5,many,CASSYGGKSTEAFF,TGTGCCAGCAGTTACGGGGGCAAATCCACTGAAGCTTTCTTT
TRBJ2-5,TRBD2,TRBV7-2,few,CASSFTGTSFETQYF,TGTGCCAGCAGCTTTACCGGGACTAGTTTTGAGACCCAGTACTTC
TRBJ2-5,-,TRBV7-9,many,CASSYSDQETQYF,TGTGCCAGCAGCTACAGCGACCAAGAGACCCAGTACTTC
TRBJ1-5,TRBD1,TRBV12-3/TRBV12-4,many,CASSPGTVYSNQPQHF,TGTGCCAGCAGCCCCGGGACAGTGTATAGCAATCAGCCCCAGCATTTT
TRBJ1-1,-,TRBV10-3,many,CAISESGPLNTEAFF,TGTGCCATCAGTGAGTCGGGGCCCCTGAACACTGAAGCTTTCTTT
TRBJ2-1,TRBD2,TRBV11-2,many,CASSQISGSRIEQFF,TGTGCCAGCAGCCAGATCAGCGGGAGTAGGATTGAGCAGTTCTTC
TRBJ2-4,-,TRBV28,many,CASSFGAAQMRYF,TGTGCCAGCAGTTTTGGGGCAGCCCAAATGCGATACTTC
TRBJ1-1,-,TRBV6-1,many,CASTSVNTEAFF,TGTGCCAGCACATCGGTGAACACTGAAGCTTTCTTT
TRBJ2-5,TRBD2,TRBV11-2,few,CASSPSTSGETQYF,TGTGCCAGCAGCCCATCGACTAGCGGGGAGACCCAGTACTTC
TRBJ1-5,TRBD1,TRBV19,few,CASSTYRGRGNQPQHF,TGTGCCAGTAGTACCTACAGGGGACGTGGCAATCAGCCCCAGCATTTT
TRBJ2-1,-,TRBV6-2/TRBV6-3,many,CASTSSFPSSYNEQFF,TGTGCCAGCACCTCCTCGTTTCCTAGCTCCTACAATGAGCAGTTCTTC
TRBJ2-1,TRBD1,TRBV6-2/TRBV6-3,few,CASSHPTPDRDYEQFF,TGTGCCAGCAGTCACCCGACCCCGGACAGGGATTATGAGCAGTTCTTC
TRBJ1-1,-,TRBV27,many,CASSPWANTEAFF,TGTGCCAGCAGCCCCTGGGCGAACACTGAAGCTTTCTTT
TRBJ2-7,-,TRBV28,many,CASSPRTRLYEQYF,TGTGCCAGCAGCCCCCGGACGCGACTCTACGAGCAGTACTTC
TRBJ2-7,-,TRBV12-3/TRBV12-4,many,CASSFYLFGGQGHYEQYF,TGTGCCAGCAGTTTTTATTTGTTTGGCGGGCAGGGTCACTACGAGCAGTACTTC
TRBJ2-1,TRBD2,TRBV28,-,CASSLGTSGTYNEQFF,TGTGCCAGCAGTTTAGGGACTAGCGGTACCTACAATGAGCAGTTCTTC
TRBJ1-1,-,TRBV4-2,few,CASSHSPEVTEAFF,TGTGCCAGCAGCCATTCACCCGAAGTGACTGAAGCTTTCTTT
TRBJ1-5,-,TRBV20-1,many,CSAHAGARMGQPQHF,TGCAGTGCTCACGCCGGGGCCCGGATGGGGCAGCCCCAGCATTTT
TRBJ1-2,-,TRBV10-3,-,CAISDVGRNGYTF,TGTGCCATCAGTGATGTAGGGCGGAATGGCTACACCTTC
TRBJ1-6,TRBD1,TRBV5-4,-,CASSRTGQGPANSPLHF,TGTGCCAGCAGCAGGACCGGACAGGGCCCGGCTAATTCACCCCTCCACTTT
TRBJ2-3,-,TRBV6-1,many,CASSEFGGSLGTDTQYF,TGTGCCAGCAGTGAATTCGGGGGATCACTGGGCACAGATACGCAGTATTTT
TRBJ1-2,-,TRBV4-3,-,CASSQDRGMNYGYTF,TGCGCCAGCAGCCAAGATCGGGGAATGAACTATGGCTACACCTTC
TRBJ2-7,TRBD1,TRBV20-1,many,CSTRTGAIYEQYF,TGCAGTACCCGGACAGGGGCCATCTACGAGCAGTACTTC
TRBJ2-7,-,TRBV5-1,-,CASSYRDFYEQYF,TGCGCCAGCAGCTACCGGGACTTCTACGAGCAGTACTTC
TRBJ2-7,-,TRBV4-3,-,CASSQDLSRVYEQYF,TGCGCCAGCAGCCAAGATCTTAGCCGGGTCTACGAGCAGTACTTC
TRBJ1-2,TRBD1,TRBV7-3,many,CASSPSGGKGYTF,TGTGCCAGCAGCCCGTCAGGGGGCAAAGGCTACACCTTC
TRBJ2-2,-,TRBV5-1,few,CASSPSETGELFF,TGCGCCAGCAGCCCTAGCGAGACCGGGGAGCTGTTTTTT
TRBJ2-7,-,TRBV20-1,many,CSARRPTVTYEQYF,TGCAGTGCTAGGCGACCAACAGTTACCTACGAGCAGTACTTC
TRBJ2-1,-,TRBV7-2,-,CASSLIFKAFDGEQFF,TGTGCCAGCAGCTTAATTTTTAAGGCCTTCGACGGTGAGCAGTTCTTC
TRBJ1-2,-,TRBV2,-,CASSDMGAYYGHTF,TGTGCCAGCAGTGATATGGGGGCTTACTATGGCCACACCTTC
TRBJ2-3,TRBD2,TRBV11-2,-,CASSLQVGLASTDTQYF,TGTGCCAGCAGCTTACAAGTCGGACTAGCCAGCACAGATACGCAGTATTTT
TRBJ2-5,-,TRBV7-9,many,CASRDPNGPPGQETQYF,TGTGCCAGCAGAGACCCAAATGGTCCGCCGGGGCAAGAGACCCAGTACTTC
TRBJ2-3,-,TRBV9,many,CASSVGDTQYF,TGTGCCAGCAGCGTGGGGGATACGCAGTATTTT
TRBJ2-4,-,TRBV20-1,once,CSARGGAAKNIQYF,TGCAGTGCTAGAGGAGGGGCGGCCAAAAACATTCAGTACTTC
TRBJ2-1,-,TRBV7-6,many,CASSLPNYNEQFF,TGTGCCAGCAGCTTACCGAATTACAATGAGCAGTTCTTC
TRBJ2-1,TRBD1,TRBV19,many,CASSIPGQGIYNEQFF,TGTGCCAGTAGTATCCCTGGACAGGGGATCTACAATGAGCAGTTCTTC
TRBJ1-5,-,TRBV5-1,many,CASSFEGNQPQHF,TGCGCCAGCAGCTTTGAGGGGAATCAGCCCCAGCATTTT
TRBJ2-1,-,TRBV7-9,few,CASSLVVLEDEQFF,TGTGCCAGCAGCTTAGTAGTGTTAGAGGACGAGCAGTTCTTC
TRBJ1-1,-,TRBV3-1,many,CASRRTGSEAFF,TGTGCCAGCAGACGTACAGGGTCTGAAGCTTTCTTT
TRBJ1-6,-,TRBV5-1,-,CASSPESSSYNSPLHF,TGCGCCAGCAGCCCAGAGTCCAGCTCCTATAATTCACCCCTCCACTTT
TRBJ2-4,TRBD2,TRBV4-3,-,CASSQRSASGSLGALRKAKNIQYF,TGCGCCAGCAGCCAGAGATCGGCTAGCGGGAGCCTTGGGGCTTTACGTAAGGCCAAAAACATTCAGTACTTC
TRBJ2-1,-,TRBV18,many,CASSRPDTGLNEQFF,TGTGCCAGCTCGCGACCCGATACGGGGCTCAATGAGCAGTTCTTC
TRBJ1-1,-,TRBV4-1,few,CASSQTLLAAAPPEAFF,TGCGCCAGCAGCCAAACCCTCCTCGCCGCCGCTCCCCCTGAAGCTTTCTTT
TRBJ1-2,TRBD1,TRBV6-1,many,CASSKTRTGYTYGYTF,TGTGCCAGCAGTAAGACCCGGACAGGGTACACCTATGGCTACACCTTC
TRBJ2-1,TRBD1,TRBV12-3/TRBV12-4,many,CASSFPIDRVWSYNEQFF,TGTGCCAGCAGTTTCCCCATTGACAGGGTGTGGTCCTACAATGAGCAGTTCTTC
TRBJ2-1,-,TRBV19,-,CALIEARLAGEAFYNEQFF,TGTGCCTTAATCGAAGCCCGGCTAGCAGGCGAGGCGTTCTACAATGAGCAGTTCTTC
TRBJ2-1,TRBD2,TRBV6-1,few,CASSRRTSGSIYNEQFF,TGTGCCAGCAGTCGCAGGACTAGCGGGAGTATATACAATGAGCAGTTCTTC
TRBJ1-3,-,TRBV5-1,many,CASSLSAGNTIYF,TGCGCCAGCAGCTTATCCGCTGGAAACACCATATATTTT
TRBJ2-1,TRBD1,TRBV6-1,few,CASDPGQGFYNEQFF,TGTGCCAGCGACCCAGGACAGGGCTTCTACAATGAGCAGTTCTTC